This T cell receptor (beta chain) emerged from a study of T cells after yellow fever vaccination. In the study overall: Fractions low in cell number were prepared with SMART-Seq v4 Ultra Low Input. Findings and caveats of the study: The booster response re-showed most primary clones: approximately 97% CD4, around 87% CD8.

TCR cDNA was made by 5'RACE template switching, adding a universal primer site and UMIs. MiXCR, run by TCRdb on the 5' RACE reads, gives a single entry per CDR3 protein. The data contain 450,000 to 550,000 distinct CDR3 sequences, 20% to 25% of them seen just once; the ten biggest clones take up around 17%. Trimming shortened V by 5 bases and J by 0 bases, and 11 bases separated the two germline ends. The CDR3 has 15 residues. Germline CDR1 and CDR2: SGHTA and FQGNSA. As to this clonotype: The antigen is not known.

The sequence came from a man aged 18-30 years who received the YFV17D yellow fever vaccine. The chain recombines TRBV7-2 with TRBJ1-5, with D hard to call. The starting material was PBMCs, obtained 21 days after the first yellow fever vaccination. In DNA, the CDR3 is TGTGCCAGCAGCCTACGGACGGATAGCAATCAGCCCCAGCATTTT. Amino acid sequence: CASSLRTDSNQPQHF.